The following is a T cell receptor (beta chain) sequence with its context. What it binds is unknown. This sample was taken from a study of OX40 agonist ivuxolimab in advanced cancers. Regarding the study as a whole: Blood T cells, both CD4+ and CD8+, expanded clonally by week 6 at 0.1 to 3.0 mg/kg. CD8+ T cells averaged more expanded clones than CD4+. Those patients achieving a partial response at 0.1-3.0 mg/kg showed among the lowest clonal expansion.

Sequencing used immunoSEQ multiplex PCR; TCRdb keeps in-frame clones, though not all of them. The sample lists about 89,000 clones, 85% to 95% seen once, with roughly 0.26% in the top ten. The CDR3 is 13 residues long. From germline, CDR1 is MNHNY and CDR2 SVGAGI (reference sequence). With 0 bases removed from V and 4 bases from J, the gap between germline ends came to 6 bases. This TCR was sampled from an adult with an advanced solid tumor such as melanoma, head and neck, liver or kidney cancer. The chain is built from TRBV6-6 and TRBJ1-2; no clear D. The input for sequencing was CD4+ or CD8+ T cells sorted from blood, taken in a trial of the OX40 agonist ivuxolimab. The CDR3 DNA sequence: TGTGCCAGCAGTTACTCGGGGTCCTATGGCTACACCTTC. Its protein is CASSYSGSYGYTF.